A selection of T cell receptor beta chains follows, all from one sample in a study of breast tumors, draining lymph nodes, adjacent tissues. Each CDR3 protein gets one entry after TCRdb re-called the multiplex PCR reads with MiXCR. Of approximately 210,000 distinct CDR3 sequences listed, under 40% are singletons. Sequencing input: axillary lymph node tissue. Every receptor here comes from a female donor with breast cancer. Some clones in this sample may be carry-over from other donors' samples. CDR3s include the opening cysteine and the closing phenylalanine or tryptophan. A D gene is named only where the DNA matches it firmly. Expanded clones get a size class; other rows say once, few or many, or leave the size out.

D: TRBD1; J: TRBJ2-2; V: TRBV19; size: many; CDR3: CATQGAPNTGELFF; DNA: TGTGCCACTCAGGGGGCGCCGAACACCGGGGAGCTGTTTTTT
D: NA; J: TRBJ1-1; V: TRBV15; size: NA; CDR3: CATSRAGNTEAFF; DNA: TGTGCCACCAGCAGAGCCGGGAACACTGAAGCTTTCTTT
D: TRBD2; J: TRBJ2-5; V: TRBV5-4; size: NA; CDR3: CASSPRGSGGRDQETQYF; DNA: TGTGCCAGCAGCCCCCGGGGTAGCGGGGGCCGTGACCAAGAGACCCAGTACTTC
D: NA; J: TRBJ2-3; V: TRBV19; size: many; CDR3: CASSSGLVTDTQYF; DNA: TGTGCCAGTAGTAGCGGACTTGTCACAGATACGCAGTATTTT
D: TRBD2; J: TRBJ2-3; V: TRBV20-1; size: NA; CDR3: CSASSPPRGRGGLTDTQYF; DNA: TGCAGTGCCAGCTCACCACCGCGTGGGCGGGGGGGCCTCACAGATACGCAGTATTTT
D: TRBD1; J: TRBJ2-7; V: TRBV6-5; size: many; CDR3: CASSAHRGVVDEQYF; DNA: TGTGCCAGCAGTGCACACAGGGGAGTGGTAGACGAGCAGTACTTC
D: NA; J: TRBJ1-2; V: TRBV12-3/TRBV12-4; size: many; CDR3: CASSSSGGSGYTF; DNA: TGTGCCAGCAGTTCCTCAGGAGGGAGTGGCTACACCTTC
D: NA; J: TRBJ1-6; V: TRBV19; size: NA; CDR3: CASSIMDRPNSPLHF; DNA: TGTGCCAGTAGTATCATGGACAGACCAAATTCACCCCTCCACTTT
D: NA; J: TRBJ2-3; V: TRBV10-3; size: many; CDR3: CAISVKSTDTQYF; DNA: TGTGCCATCAGTGTCAAGAGCACAGATACGCAGTATTTT
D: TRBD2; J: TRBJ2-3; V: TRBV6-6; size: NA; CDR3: CASTPRLAGGPSTDTQYF; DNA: TGTGCCAGCACCCCCCGTCTAGCGGGAGGCCCTAGCACAGATACGCAGTATTTT
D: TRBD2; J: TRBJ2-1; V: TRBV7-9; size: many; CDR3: CASNGLAGAWNEQFF; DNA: TGTGCCAGCAACGGACTAGCGGGAGCCTGGAATGAGCAGTTCTTC
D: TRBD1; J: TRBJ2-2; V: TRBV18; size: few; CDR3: CASSPPVQGVNTGELFF; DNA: TGTGCCAGCTCACCACCCGTACAGGGGGTTAACACCGGGGAGCTGTTTTTT
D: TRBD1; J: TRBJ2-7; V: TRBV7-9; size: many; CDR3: CASSQTRTGNYEQYF; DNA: TGTGCCAGCAGCCAGACGAGGACAGGGAACTACGAGCAGTACTTC
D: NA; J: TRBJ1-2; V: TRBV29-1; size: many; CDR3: CSVVLGYGYTF; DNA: TGCAGCGTTGTCCTCGGGTATGGCTACACCTTC
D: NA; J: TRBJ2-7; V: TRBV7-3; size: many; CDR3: CASILSYEQYF; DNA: TGTGCCAGCATACTGTCCTACGAGCAGTACTTC
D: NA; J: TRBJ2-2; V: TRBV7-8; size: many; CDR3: CASSLAATSVRELFF; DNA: TGTGCCAGCAGCTTAGCGGCTACGAGTGTACGGGAGCTGTTTTTT
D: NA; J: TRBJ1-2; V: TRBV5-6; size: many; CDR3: CASSLAQGSYGYTF; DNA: TGTGCCAGCAGCTTGGCCCAGGGTTCCTATGGCTACACCTTC
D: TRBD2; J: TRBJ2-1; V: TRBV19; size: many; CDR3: CASGGTSGVHEQFF; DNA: TGTGCCAGTGGGGGGACTAGCGGCGTCCATGAGCAGTTCTTC
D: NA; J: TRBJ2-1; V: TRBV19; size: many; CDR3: CASSDSGGSYNEQFF; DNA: TGTGCCAGTAGTGATAGTGGGGGAAGCTACAATGAGCAGTTCTTC
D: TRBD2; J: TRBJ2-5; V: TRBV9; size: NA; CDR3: CASSGGRAQETQSF; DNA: TGTGCCAGCAGCGGCGGGAGGGCCCAGGAGACCCAGTCCTTC
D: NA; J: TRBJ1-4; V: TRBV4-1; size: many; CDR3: CASSQDTRNEKLFF; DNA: TGCGCCAGCAGCCAAGATACGCGCAATGAAAAACTGTTTTTT
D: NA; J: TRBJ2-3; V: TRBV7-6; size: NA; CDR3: CASSSGGTVVGDTQYF; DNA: TGTGCCAGCAGCTCCGGCGGGACAGTCGTGGGGGATACGCAGTATTTT
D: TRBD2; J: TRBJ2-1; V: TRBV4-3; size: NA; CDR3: CASSLKWRGAGNEQFF; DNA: TGCGCCAGCAGCCTAAAGTGGCGGGGGGCGGGGAATGAGCAGTTCTTC
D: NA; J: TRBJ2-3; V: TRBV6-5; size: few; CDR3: CASSPSNTDTQYF; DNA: TGTGCCAGCAGCCCCTCGAACACAGATACGCAGTATTTT
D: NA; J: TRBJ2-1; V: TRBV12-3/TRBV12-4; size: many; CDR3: CASSAGLANEQFF; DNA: TGTGCCAGCAGTGCAGGGTTGGCTAATGAGCAGTTCTTC
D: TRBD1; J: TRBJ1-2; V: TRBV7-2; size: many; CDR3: CASSPTGVNYGYTF; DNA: TGTGCCAGCAGCCCGACAGGGGTGAACTATGGCTACACCTTC
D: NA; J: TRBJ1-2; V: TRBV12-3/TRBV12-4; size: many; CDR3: CASSLSLTGLDDYGYTF; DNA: TGTGCCAGCAGTTTATCCCTAACAGGCTTGGACGACTATGGCTACACCTTC
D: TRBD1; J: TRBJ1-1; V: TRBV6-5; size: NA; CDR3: CASRHGTVKNTEAFF; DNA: TGTGCCAGCAGACACGGGACAGTGAAAAACACTGAAGCTTTCTTT
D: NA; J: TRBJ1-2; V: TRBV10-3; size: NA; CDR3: CAISDVGGVGYGYTF; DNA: TGTGCCATCAGCGATGTCGGGGGAGTTGGCTATGGCTACACCTTC
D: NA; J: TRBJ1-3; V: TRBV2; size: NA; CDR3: CASSELWTGNTIYF; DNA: TGTGCCAGCAGTGAACTCTGGACTGGAAACACCATATATTTT
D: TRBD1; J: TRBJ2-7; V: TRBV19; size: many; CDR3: CASSMLQGVGEQYF; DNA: TGTGCCAGTAGTATGCTCCAGGGGGTAGGCGAGCAGTACTTC
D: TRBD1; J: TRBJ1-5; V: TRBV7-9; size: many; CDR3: CASSSGQANQPQHF; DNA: TGTGCCAGCAGCTCGGGACAGGCGAATCAGCCCCAGCATTTT
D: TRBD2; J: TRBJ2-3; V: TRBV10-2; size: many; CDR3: CASSETRGGATDTQYF; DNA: TGCGCCAGCAGTGAGACACGCGGGGGAGCCACAGATACGCAGTATTTT
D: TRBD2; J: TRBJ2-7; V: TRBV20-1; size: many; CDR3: CSAHSGARSYEQYF; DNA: TGCAGTGCTCATAGCGGGGCCCGATCCTACGAGCAGTACTTC
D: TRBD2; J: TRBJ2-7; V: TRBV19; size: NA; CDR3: CASSGLAGEVVYEQYF; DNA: TGTGCCAGTAGTGGACTAGCGGGAGAGGTTGTTTACGAGCAGTACTTC
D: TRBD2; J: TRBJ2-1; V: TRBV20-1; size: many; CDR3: CSARDQGSGSSYNEQFF; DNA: TGCAGTGCTAGAGATCAGGGTAGCGGGAGCTCATACAATGAGCAGTTCTTC
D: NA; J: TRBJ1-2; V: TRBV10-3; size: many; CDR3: CAISRMTDAIYGYTF; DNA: TGTGCCATCAGCCGAATGACAGACGCCATCTATGGCTACACCTTC
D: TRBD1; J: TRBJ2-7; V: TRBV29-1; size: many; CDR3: CSVDHTGGGSGEQYF; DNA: TGCAGCGTGGATCATACAGGGGGCGGAAGCGGCGAGCAGTACTTC
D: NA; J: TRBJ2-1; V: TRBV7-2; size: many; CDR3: CASSSSTSSYNEQFF; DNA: TGTGCCAGCAGCTCCTCGACTAGTTCCTACAATGAGCAGTTCTTC
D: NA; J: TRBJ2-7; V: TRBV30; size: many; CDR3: CAWSPPSVYEQYF; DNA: TGTGCCTGGAGTCCTCCTAGCGTCTACGAGCAGTACTTC
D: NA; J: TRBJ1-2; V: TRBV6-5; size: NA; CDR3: CASGPHRMPYGYTF; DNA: TGTGCCAGCGGTCCCCACAGGATGCCCTATGGCTACACCTTC
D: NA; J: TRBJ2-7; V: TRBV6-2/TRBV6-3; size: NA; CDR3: CAVKYGTASYEQYF; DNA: TGTGCCGTAAAGTATGGGACCGCATCCTACGAGCAGTACTTC
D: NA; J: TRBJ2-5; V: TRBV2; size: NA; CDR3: CASSVRGYPEETQYF; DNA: TGTGCCAGCAGTGTCCGGGGGTATCCGGAGGAGACCCAGTACTTC
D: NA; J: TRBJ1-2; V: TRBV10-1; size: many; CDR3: CASTISAEKANYGYTF; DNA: TGCGCCAGCACCATATCGGCAGAGAAAGCTAACTATGGCTACACCTTC
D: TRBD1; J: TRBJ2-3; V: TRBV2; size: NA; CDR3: CASSGGQGNTDTQYF; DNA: TGTGCCAGCTCTGGGGGACAGGGGAACACAGATACGCAGTATTTT
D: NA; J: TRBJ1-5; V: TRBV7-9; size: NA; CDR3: CASSTGRNQPQHF; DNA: TGTGCCAGCAGCACAGGGAGAAATCAGCCCCAGCATTTT
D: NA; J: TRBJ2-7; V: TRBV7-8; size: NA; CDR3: CASSPMLGGSYEQYF; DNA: TGTGCCAGCAGCCCTATGCTTGGGGGTTCCTACGAGCAGTACTTC
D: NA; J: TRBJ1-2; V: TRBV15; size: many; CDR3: CATSRGGTDYGYTF; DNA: TGTGCCACCAGCAGAGGTGGAACGGACTATGGCTACACCTTC
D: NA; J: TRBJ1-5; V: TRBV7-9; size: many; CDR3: CASSLAAGLSNQPQHF; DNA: TGTGCCAGCAGCTTAGCGGCAGGTTTGAGCAATCAGCCCCAGCATTTT
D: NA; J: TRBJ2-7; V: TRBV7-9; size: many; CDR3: CASSLVGGQGEQYF; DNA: TGTGCCAGCAGCTTAGTGGGAGGTCAAGGCGAGCAGTACTTC
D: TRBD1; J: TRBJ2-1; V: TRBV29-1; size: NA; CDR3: CSVGAGTGGTTRKTYNEQFF; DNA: TGCAGCGTTGGGGCGGGCACAGGGGGGACGACTAGGAAAACCTACAATGAGCAGTTCTTC
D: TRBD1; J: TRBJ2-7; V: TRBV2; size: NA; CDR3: CASREGPGQGFYEQYF; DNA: TGTGCCAGCAGAGAGGGCCCGGGACAGGGCTTCTACGAGCAGTACTTC
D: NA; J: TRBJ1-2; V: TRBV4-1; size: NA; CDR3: CASSPRRGGFSYTF; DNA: TGTGCCAGCAGCCCCCGCCGCGGAGGGTTTAGCTACACCTTC
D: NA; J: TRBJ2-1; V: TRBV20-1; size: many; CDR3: CSARDEQAVSYNEQFF; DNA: TGCAGTGCTAGAGATGAACAGGCCGTATCCTACAATGAGCAGTTCTTC
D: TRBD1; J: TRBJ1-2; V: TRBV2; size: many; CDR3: CASSLGQRANYGYTF; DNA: TGTGCCAGCAGCCTGGGACAGCGAGCTAACTATGGCTACACCTTC